Included here is one T cell receptor (beta chain) sequence, with context. Its antigen is still unknown. These data belong to a study of T-cell reconstitution after alpha-beta-depleted transplantation in children. Preparation of the TCRbeta library involved a method that used unique molecular identifiers. MiXCR was run by TCRdb on the PCR reads, yielding one entry per CDR3 protein. The data hold 550,000 to 800,000 distinct CDR3 sequences, with 10% to 15% observed a single time. Study outcomes and limitations: There were some patients whose high TCRbeta diversity at day 60 came from surviving recipient T cells and thymic progenitors. Alpha-beta T cells present about two months after transplant were reported to originate from several hundred expanded graft clones.

V was cut by 2 bases and J by 2 bases, with 12 bases left in between. Germline CDR1 and CDR2: MNHEY and SVGAGI. The CDR3 length is 15 residues. This rearrangement joins TRBV6-5 to TRBJ2-5, with D hard to call. This sequence was found in a girl between 2 and 10 years old with congenital amegakaryocytic thrombocytopenia, due to receive a stem cell transplant. The sample was PBMCs, taken before TCRalphabeta/CD19-depleted stem cell transplant. The CDR3 sequence: CASSYARATQETQYF. In nucleotides, the CDR3 is TGTGCCAGCAGTTACGCTCGCGCGACTCAAGAGACCCAGTACTTC.